What follows are 6 T cell receptor beta chains derived from one specimen sequenced in a study of OX40 agonist ivuxolimab in advanced cancers. Sequencing used immunoSEQ multiplex PCR; TCRdb keeps in-frame clones, though not all of them. Found here are about 40,000 clones, roughly 80% of them singletons; the top ten hold approximately 35%. The sequencing here drew on CD4+ or CD8+ T cells sorted from blood, taken in a trial of the OX40 agonist ivuxolimab. Receptor source: an adult with an advanced solid tumor such as melanoma, head and neck, liver or kidney cancer.

The chain recombines TRBV10-1 with TRBJ2-1, with D possibly matching TRBD2 (6 bases). Germline V lookup: CDR1 WNHNN, CDR2 SYGVQD (reference sequence). The CDR3 has 16 amino acids. The V end was cut by 5 bases, the J end by 4 bases, with 18 bases between. For the CDR3, the DNA is TGCGCCAGCAGTATTGCCGGGACTCGGGGTTACAATGAGCAGTTCTTC. Its translation: CASSIAGTRGYNEQFF.

The V call is TRBV5-1, the J call TRBJ2-7, with 9 bases identical to TRBD2. J was trimmed by 4 bases and V by 3 bases; bases with no gene match: 5. In germline, CDR1 is SGHRS, CDR2 YFSETQ. This CDR3 region has 14 residues. CDR3 nucleotides: TGCGCCAGCAGCTCTACTAGCGGGTTATACGAGCAGTACTTC. It is translated as CASSSTSGLYEQYF.

The rearrangement uses TRBV7-8 and TRBJ1-2; D ambiguous. Germline CDR1 and CDR2: SGHVS and FQNEAQ. The CDR3 spans 14 residues. With 5 bases removed from V and 2 bases from J, the gap between germline ends came to 12 bases. The CDR3 sequence is CASSPAEANYGYTF. DNA for the CDR3: TGTGCCAGCAGCCCGGCCGAGGCGAACTATGGCTACACCTTC.

The CDR3 sequence is CASSNGPQETQYF. DNA of the CDR3: TGTGCCAGCAGCAACGGACCGCAAGAGACCCAGTACTTC. The chain is built from TRBV9 and TRBJ2-5; D is ambiguous. This CDR3 region has 13 residues. With 4 bases removed from V and 2 bases from J, the gap between germline ends came to 9 bases. Looked up from germline, CDR1 is SGDLS and CDR2 is YYNGEE.

This rearrangement joins TRBV5-1 to TRBJ2-5; 9 nucleotides match TRBD2. The CDR3 has 16 residues. V was pared by 0 bases and J by 4 bases, with 7 bases of the junction left unmatched. Germline V gene data show CDR1 as SGHRS and CDR2 as YFSETQ. In nucleotides, the CDR3 is TGCGCCAGCAGCTTGGCCGGTGGAGCGGGGGGAGAGACCCAGTACTTC. This gives the protein CASSLAGGAGGETQYF.

The chain employs TRBV2 and TRBJ1-4, with TRBD1 matching 10 bases. V was clipped by 6 bases and J by 10 bases; unmatched bases: 8. CDR3 size: 14 residues. Germline lookup yields CDR1 SNHLY and CDR2 FYNNEI. CDR3 in DNA: TGTGCCAGCAGCGAGGGACAGGGGCGGGGAAAACTGTTTTTT. It is translated as CASSEGQGRGKLFF. Combining the CDR3 with reference TRBV2 and TRBJ1-4 gives the whole variable domain EPEVTQTPSHQVTQMGQEVILRCVPISNHLYFYWYRQILGQKVEFLVSFYNNEISEKSEIFDDQFSVERPDGSNFTLKIRSTKLEDSAMYFCASSEGQGRGKLFFGSGTQLSVL.